One sample yielded the 32 T cell receptor beta chains listed below, sequenced in a study of CD8+ T cells in alopecia areata. It was cDNA, reverse transcribed from extracted RNA, that served as the sequencing template. Here immunoSEQ multiplex PCR was the method, and the copy in TCRdb shows in-frame clones only, minus some. Of more than 90,000 clones detected, just under 60% appear once; the ten largest clones hold about a sixth. As for treatment: oral pan-JAK inhibitor, 5-10 mg twice daily. Here the sequenced sample was CD8+ T cells sorted from blood, taken around week 55, from a patient treated with tofacitinib. The receptor set was obtained from a human donor with alopecia areata.

The genes are TRBV18 and TRBJ1-2; 9 positions agree with TRBD1. In germline, CDR1 is KGHSH, CDR2 LQKENI. The CDR3 has 12 residues. The V gene end was trimmed by 8 bases and the J gene end by 5 bases; junction bases not matched to a gene: 3. CDR3 residues: CASLGQGYGYTF. CDR3 DNA sequence: TGTGCCAGCCTGGGACAGGGTTATGGCTACACCTTC. The full variable domain, completed using reference TRBV18 and TRBJ1-2, is NAGVMQNPRHLVRRRGQEARLRCSPMKGHSHVYWYRQLPEEGLKFMVYLQKENIIDESGMPKERFSAEFPKEGPSILRIQQVVRGDSAAYFCASLGQGYGYTFGSGTRLTVV.

The chain uses TRBV13 and TRBJ1-1; maybe TRBD1 (5 bases). Per the germline V gene, CDR1 is PRHDT and CDR2 is FYEKMQ (reference sequence). The V end lost 5 bases, the J end lost 3 bases, and 13 bases lay between the germline ends. This CDR3 is built from 14 residues. The CDR3 DNA sequence: TGTGCCAGCAGCCCGGGGGAAGGGTACACTGAAGCTTTCTTT. This codes for CASSPGEGYTEAFF.

This clone was recorded only once. The chain has TRBV5-6 and TRBJ2-7; no clear D gene. The CDR3 is 14 residues long. Germline-derived CDR1 and CDR2 are SGHDT and YYEEEE. V was cut by 2 bases and J by 1 base, with 10 bases left in between. In nucleotides, the CDR3 is TGTGCCAGCAGCTTCGGTCAGACGTCCTACGAGCAGTACTTC. It specifies CASSFGQTSYEQYF.

V usage is TRBV27 and J usage is TRBJ1-6, with D tentatively TRBD1 (5 bases). The V gene lost 2 bases and the J gene lost 7 bases, with 12 bases spanning the gap. CDR1 is MNHEY, CDR2 SMNVEV, per germline (reference sequence). The CDR3 loop spans 15 amino acids. The CDR3 DNA follows: TGTGCCAGCAGTTTAGTGGACACGGTAAATTCACCCCTCCACTTT. Residues: CASSLVDTVNSPLHF.

This chain connects TRBV5-6 to TRBJ2-7; D is perhaps TRBD1 (5 bases). V was shortened by 4 bases and J by 0 bases, with 20 bases between the two germline ends. Germline CDR1 and CDR2: SGHDT and YYEEEE. The CDR3 is made up of 17 amino acids. The DNA of the CDR3 is TGTGCCAGCAGCCGTACTCTGCGACAGACAAGCTCCTACGAGCAGTACTTC. Translating it yields CASSRTLRQTSSYEQYF.

A few counts support this clone. This chain uses TRBV19 with TRBJ1-5; D gene uncertain. CDR1 LNHDA and CDR2 SQIVND come from the germline V gene (reference sequence). This CDR3 comprises 14 residues. Trimming stripped 10 bases from V and 1 base from J, with 14 bases between. The CDR3 loop reads CATSPSLSNQPQHF. CDR3 bases: TGTGCCACGAGTCCCAGTTTGAGCAATCAGCCCCAGCATTTT.

The chain links TRBV6-4 to TRBJ1-5; D is unresolved. The CDR3 is 16 amino acids. Germline V gene data show CDR1 as MRHNA and CDR2 as SNTAGT. Deletions cut 0 bases from V and 9 bases from J, with 18 bases between. The CDR3 is CASSDSLEYLSLPQHF. Here the CDR3 DNA reads TGTGCCAGCAGTGACTCTCTCGAGTACTTGAGTCTGCCCCAGCATTTT.

J is TRBJ1-2 and V is TRBV28; D gene ambiguous. V was trimmed by 2 bases and J by 3 bases, leaving 16 bases between them. The CDR3 extends over 16 amino acids. Germline-derived CDR1 and CDR2 are MDHEN and SYDVKM. CDR3 coding DNA: TGTGCCAGCAGTTTACAGCAAACACCCTCCCACTATGGCTACACCTTC. This translates into CASSLQQTPSHYGYTF.

V gene TRBV29-1 combines with J gene TRBJ2-1; D gene uncertain. Trimming took 4 bases from V and 3 from J, leaving 7 bases between them. Germline assignment: CDR1 SQVTM and CDR2 ANQGSEA. The CDR3 length is 12 residues. CDR3 sequence: CSVGRHYNEQFF. CDR3 sequence (DNA): TGCAGCGTTGGGCGCCACTACAATGAGCAGTTCTTC.

The gene calls are TRBV27 and TRBJ2-7, with 9 nucleotides matching TRBD2. Germline V gives CDR1 MNHEY, CDR2 SMNVEV (reference sequence). J lost 2 bases, V lost 3 bases, and 2 bases had no gene match. The CDR3 is made up of 14 amino acids. CDR3: CASSFSGGTYEQYF. CDR3 DNA sequence: TGTGCCAGCAGTTTCAGCGGGGGGACCTACGAGCAGTACTTC.

The chain links TRBV13 to TRBJ2-6; TRBD1 matches 12 bases. The CDR3 consists of 17 residues. Germline assignment: CDR1 PRHDT and CDR2 FYEKMQ (reference sequence). V lost 4 bases, J lost 3 bases, and 4 bases stayed unmatched. This CDR3 reads CASSYGTGGSGANVLTF. As DNA, the CDR3 is TGTGCCAGCAGCTACGGGACAGGGGGCAGTGGGGCCAACGTCCTGACTTTC. The full variable domain, with the rest looked up from reference TRBV13 and TRBJ2-6, is AAGVIQSPRHLIKEKRETATLKCYPIPRHDTVYWYQQGPGQDPQFLISFYEKMQSDKGSIPDRFSAQQFSDYHSELNMSSLELGDSALYFCASSYGTGGSGANVLTFGAGSRLTVL.

The chain links TRBV2 to TRBJ1-4; tentatively, D is TRBD1 (6 bases). This CDR3 has 15 amino acids. Per the germline V gene, CDR1 is SNHLY and CDR2 is FYNNEI. V gave up 2 bases and J gave up 0 bases, with 7 bases separating them. CDR3 DNA: TGTGCCAGCAGTGAAAGGACAGCAACTAATGAAAAACTGTTTTTT. Translating it yields CASSERTATNEKLFF.

V usage is TRBV5-1 and J usage is TRBJ2-3, with 11 bases identical to TRBD2. The CDR3 covers 18 residues. Germline V gene sequence: CDR1 SGHRS, CDR2 YFSETQ. With V trimmed by 1 base and J by 6 bases, 13 bases remained unmatched. The CDR3 region is CASSLFLAGGPLVDTQYF. As DNA, the CDR3 is TGCGCCAGCAGCTTGTTTCTAGCGGGGGGACCCCTCGTGGATACGCAGTATTTT.

This chain connects TRBV30 to TRBJ1-6, with D perhaps matching TRBD1 (5 bases). V gave up 1 base and J gave up 10 bases, with 14 bases separating them. Germline CDR1 and CDR2: GTSNPN and SVGIG (reference sequence). The CDR3 spans 14 residues. The CDR3: CAWSERDHKSPLHF. The DNA for the CDR3 is TGTGCCTGGAGTGAAAGGGACCACAAATCACCCCTCCACTTT.

The chain carries TRBV5-1 and TRBJ2-2, with D perhaps TRBD2 (6 bases). The CDR3 is 17 residues long. Trimming cost V 4 bases and J 6 bases, with 22 bases left between them. Germline loops: CDR1 SGHRS, CDR2 YFSETQ. The CDR3 DNA reads TGCGCCAGCAGCCGACCCCCCCTATGGGGGGTTCCCGGGGAGCTGTTTTTT. Amino acid sequence: CASSRPPLWGVPGELFF.

The CDR3 loop is CASSDLTGGGDIQYF. The CDR3 DNA reads TGTGCCAGCAGTGACTTGACAGGGGGCGGGGACATTCAGTACTTC. The V and J genes are TRBV6-1 and TRBJ2-4; 10 nucleotides line up with TRBD1. The V gene end was trimmed by 3 bases and the J gene end by 8 bases; junction bases not matched to a gene: 7. CDR1 and CDR2 from the germline V gene are MNHNS and SASEGT. This CDR3 is 15 amino acids long.

The chain links TRBV29-1 to TRBJ1-1; D call uncertain. The germline V gene has CDR1 SQVTM and CDR2 ANQGSEA. This CDR3 contains 10 residues. Trimming stripped 4 bases from V and 5 bases from J, with 5 bases between. This CDR3 reads CSVGPTEAFF. DNA for the CDR3: TGCAGCGTTGGGCCGACTGAAGCTTTCTTT.

The rearrangement links TRBV2 to TRBJ1-5; D gene unclear. Germline V lookup: CDR1 SNHLY, CDR2 FYNNEI. This CDR3 comprises 15 residues. The V end was cut by 2 bases, the J end by 0 bases, with 8 bases between. The CDR3 DNA reads TGTGCCAGCAGTGAATTCCCAGTTAGCAATCAGCCCCAGCATTTT. Its protein product is CASSEFPVSNQPQHF.

The V call is TRBV15, the J call TRBJ2-7; TRBD1 matches 9 bases. V shed 5 bases and J 5 bases; nucleotides not matched to a gene: 4. CDR3 length: 13 residues. Germline CDR1 reads LNHNV; CDR2 reads YYDKDF (reference sequence). For the CDR3, the DNA is TGTGCCACCAGCGGGACAGGGAGAAACGAGCAGTACTTC. It specifies CATSGTGRNEQYF.

This chain uses TRBV25-1 with TRBJ1-1; D is unclear. Trimming removed 8 bases at V and 3 bases at J, with 7 bases between. This CDR3 spans 11 amino acids. Germline loops: CDR1 MGHDK, CDR2 SYGVNS. CDR3 region: CASGLDTEAFF. CDR3 sequence (DNA): TGTGCCAGCGGCCTGGACACTGAAGCTTTCTTT.

There are a few counts of this clone. The chain employs TRBV13 and TRBJ1-1, with D unclear. Per the germline V gene, CDR1 is PRHDT and CDR2 is FYEKMQ (reference sequence). V lost 3 bases to trimming and J lost 6 bases, with 5 bases between them. This CDR3 contains 11 residues. The CDR3 here is CASSFRAEAFF. CDR3 DNA: TGTGCCAGCAGCTTTCGGGCTGAAGCTTTCTTT.

This chain joins TRBV7-2 and TRBJ2-7; D remains unclear. There are 13 residues in the CDR3. CDR1 is SGHTA and CDR2 is FQGNSA in the germline V gene. The ends were cut back, 1 base at V and 5 bases at J, with 9 bases in the middle. CDR3 loop: CASSLVIWDEQYF. CDR3 nucleotide sequence: TGTGCCAGCAGCTTAGTTATTTGGGACGAGCAGTACTTC.

V usage is TRBV12-5 and J usage is TRBJ1-2; D possibly corresponds to TRBD1 (5 bases). This CDR3 is built from 12 residues. Deletions cut 2 bases from V and 7 bases from J, with 8 bases between. Germline CDR1 and CDR2: LGHNT and FRNRAP. As DNA, the CDR3 is TGTGCTAGTGGTTTGATAAGGGGTGGCTACACCTTC. The encoded protein is CASGLIRGGYTF.

The rearrangement joins TRBV4-2 to TRBJ1-1; D uncertain. CDR1 and CDR2 from the germline V gene are LGHNA and YNFKEQ. This CDR3 is 13 amino acids long. V shed 4 bases and J shed 5 bases, with 11 bases lying between them. The chain's CDR3 is CASSLGLGTEAFF. The CDR3 DNA is TGTGCCAGCAGCCTCGGCTTAGGGACTGAAGCTTTCTTT.

The chain couples TRBV19 to TRBJ2-7; D possibly corresponds to TRBD1 (6 bases). Trimming removed 2 bases from V and 5 bases from J, with 16 bases in between. The CDR3 totals 15 residues. Germline CDR1 LNHDA, CDR2 SQIVND (reference sequence). CDR3 residues: CASSISPTGLDEQYF. Here the CDR3 DNA reads TGTGCCAGTAGTATATCCCCGACAGGCTTGGACGAGCAGTACTTC.

The chain links TRBV13 to TRBJ1-4, with D possibly matching TRBD1 (5 bases). Deletions cut 2 bases from V and 5 bases from J, with 30 bases between. Germline values: CDR1 PRHDT, CDR2 FYEKMQ (reference sequence). This CDR3 is built from 21 residues. This chain's CDR3 is CASSLRPHDVGATVENEKLFF. The CDR3 DNA sequence: TGTGCCAGCAGCTTACGGCCCCACGACGTGGGCGCGACAGTAGAAAATGAAAAACTGTTTTTT.

The chain employs TRBV11-2 and TRBJ2-7; D is ambiguous. The CDR3 has 11 amino acids. Germline V gene sequence: CDR1 SGHAT, CDR2 FQNNGV. The germline V and J ends were trimmed by 1 base and 5 bases, with 3 bases remaining between them. This CDR3 is CASSLGDEQYF. The CDR3 DNA reads TGTGCCAGCAGCTTAGGGGACGAGCAGTACTTC.

This clone was detected only a few times. The genes are TRBV7-9 and TRBJ2-2; D is unresolved. The CDR3 is 12 amino acids. Germline V lookup: CDR1 SEHNR, CDR2 FQNEAQ (reference sequence). Trimming pared 5 bases from V and 6 bases from J, leaving 7 bases between. The CDR3 sequence: CASSGSAGELFF. The CDR3 DNA reads TGTGCCAGCAGCGGGTCGGCCGGGGAGCTGTTTTTT.

In DNA form, the CDR3 reads TGTGCCAGCAGTTGGACTAGCGGGGCCACAGATACGCAGTATTTT. This sequence encodes CASSWTSGATDTQYF. The chain uses TRBV2 and TRBJ2-3; 12 bases map to TRBD2. The CDR3 has 15 amino acids. V lost 5 bases, J lost 2 bases, and 2 bases stayed unmatched. Germline V gene sequence: CDR1 SNHLY, CDR2 FYNNEI.

The table lists this clone with a few counts. The V and J genes are TRBV7-2 and TRBJ2-1, with TRBD2 matching over 16 bases. The length of the CDR3 is 18 residues. V trimming: 4 bases; J trimming: 4 bases; junction bases outside the gene matches: 7. Germline V gene data show CDR1 as SGHTA and CDR2 as FQGNSA. In DNA form, the CDR3 reads TGTGCCAGCAGCTCGGGACTAGCGGGGGGGCCTTTTTACAATGAGCAGTTCTTC. This encodes CASSSGLAGGPFYNEQFF.

This clone has just a few counts. The gene calls are TRBV27 and TRBJ1-5; D is unclear. V shed 6 bases and J shed 4 bases, with 7 bases lying between them. CDR3 size: 12 residues. Germline CDR1 and CDR2: MNHEY and SMNVEV (reference sequence). The CDR3 region has the DNA TGTGCCAGCAGGGTGGGTAATCAGCCCCAGCATTTT. The encoded protein is CASRVGNQPQHF.

The genes are TRBV1 and TRBJ2-3; TRBD1 reflects the table's D call only, with no check against the DNA. TRBV1 is a documented pseudogene. There are 15 residues in the CDR3. The chain's CDR3 is CTSSQPVVHTDTQYF. The CDR3 DNA follows: TGCACCAGCAGCCAACCAGTCGTCCACACAGATACGCAGTATTTT.